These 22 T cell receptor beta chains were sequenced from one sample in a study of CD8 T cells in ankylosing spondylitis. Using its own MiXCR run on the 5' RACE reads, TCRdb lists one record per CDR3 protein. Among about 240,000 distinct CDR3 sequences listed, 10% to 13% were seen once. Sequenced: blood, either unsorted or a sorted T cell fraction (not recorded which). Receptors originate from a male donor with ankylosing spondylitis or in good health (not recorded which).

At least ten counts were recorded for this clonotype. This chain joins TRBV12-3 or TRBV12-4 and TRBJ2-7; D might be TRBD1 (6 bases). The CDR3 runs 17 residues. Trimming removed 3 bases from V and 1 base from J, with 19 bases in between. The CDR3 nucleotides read TGTGCCAGCAGTTTCATAGACTCCGGGACACCTTCCTACGAGCAGTACTTC. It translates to CASSFIDSGTPSYEQYF.

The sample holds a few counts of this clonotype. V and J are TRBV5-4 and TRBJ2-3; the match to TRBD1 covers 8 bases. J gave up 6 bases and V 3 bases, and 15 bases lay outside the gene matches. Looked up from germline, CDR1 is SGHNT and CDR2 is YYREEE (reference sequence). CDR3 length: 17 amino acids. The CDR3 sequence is CASSSPQDRAGVDTQYF. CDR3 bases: TGTGCCAGCAGCTCCCCCCAGGACAGGGCGGGTGTGGATACGCAGTATTTT. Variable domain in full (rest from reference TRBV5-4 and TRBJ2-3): ETGVTQSPTHLIKTRGQQVTLRCSSQSGHNTVSWYQQALGQGPQFIFQYYREEENGRGNFPPRFSGLQFPNYSSELNVNALELDDSALYLCASSSPQDRAGVDTQYFGPGTRLTVL.

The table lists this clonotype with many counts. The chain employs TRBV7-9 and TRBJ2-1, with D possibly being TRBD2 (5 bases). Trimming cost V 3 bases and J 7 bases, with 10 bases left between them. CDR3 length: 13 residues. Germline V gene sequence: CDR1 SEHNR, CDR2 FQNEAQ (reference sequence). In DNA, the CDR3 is TGTGCCAGCAGCTTGGGAGCTCGGAATGAGCAGTTCTTC. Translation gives CASSLGARNEQFF.

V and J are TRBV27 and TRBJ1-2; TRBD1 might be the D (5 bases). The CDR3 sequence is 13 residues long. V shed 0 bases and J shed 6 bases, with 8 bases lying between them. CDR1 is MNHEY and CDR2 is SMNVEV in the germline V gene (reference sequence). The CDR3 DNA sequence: TGTGCCAGCAGTTTATCGTGGGGGAATGGCTACACCTTC. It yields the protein CASSLSWGNGYTF.

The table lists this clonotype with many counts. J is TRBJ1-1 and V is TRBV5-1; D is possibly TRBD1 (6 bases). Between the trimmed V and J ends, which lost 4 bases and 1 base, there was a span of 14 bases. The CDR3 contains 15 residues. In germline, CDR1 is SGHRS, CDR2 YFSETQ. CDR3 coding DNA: TGCGCCAGCAGCCCTACGGGACACACGAACACTGAAGCTTTCTTT. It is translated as CASSPTGHTNTEAFF.

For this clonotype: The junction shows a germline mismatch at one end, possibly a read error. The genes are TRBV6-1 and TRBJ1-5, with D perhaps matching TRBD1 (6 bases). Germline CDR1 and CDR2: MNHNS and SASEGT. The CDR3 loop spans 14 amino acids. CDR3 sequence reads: CTSSERGSNQPQHF. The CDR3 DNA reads TGTACCAGCAGTGAAAGGGGGAGCAATCAGCCCCAGCATTTT.

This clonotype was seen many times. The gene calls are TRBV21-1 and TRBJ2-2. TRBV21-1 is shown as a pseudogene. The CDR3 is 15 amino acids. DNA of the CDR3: TGTGCCAGCTGTGCTTTCGTTAAGAACACCGGGGAGCTGTTTTTT. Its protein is CASCAFVKNTGELFF.

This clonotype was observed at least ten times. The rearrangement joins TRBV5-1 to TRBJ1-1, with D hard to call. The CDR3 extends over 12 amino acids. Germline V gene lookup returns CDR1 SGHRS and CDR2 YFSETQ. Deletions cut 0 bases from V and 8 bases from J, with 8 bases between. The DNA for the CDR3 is TGCGCCAGCAGCTTGGGTAACTCCGAAGCTTTCTTT. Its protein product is CASSLGNSEAFF. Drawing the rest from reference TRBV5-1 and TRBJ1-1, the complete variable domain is KAGVTQTPRYLIKTRGQQVTLSCSPISGHRSVSWYQQTPGQGLQFLFEYFSETQRNKGNFPGRFSGRQFSNSRSEMNVSTLELGDSALYLCASSLGNSEAFFGQGTRLTVV.

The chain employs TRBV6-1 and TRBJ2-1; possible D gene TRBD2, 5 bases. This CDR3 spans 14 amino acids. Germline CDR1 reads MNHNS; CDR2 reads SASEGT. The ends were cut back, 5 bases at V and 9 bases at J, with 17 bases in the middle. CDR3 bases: TGTGCCAGCAGTCCCTCTAGGGTGAGCGGTGAGCAGTTCTTC. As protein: CASSPSRVSGEQFF.

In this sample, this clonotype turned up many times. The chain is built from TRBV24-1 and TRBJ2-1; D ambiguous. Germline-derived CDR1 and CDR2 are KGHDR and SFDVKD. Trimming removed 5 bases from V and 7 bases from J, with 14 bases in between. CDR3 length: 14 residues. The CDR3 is CATSGAFFPNEQFF. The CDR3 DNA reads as TGTGCCACCAGTGGGGCTTTTTTCCCTAATGAGCAGTTCTTC.

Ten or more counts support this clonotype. CDR3 loop: CASRAPTGTGIAGELFF. CDR3 nucleotide sequence: TGTGCCAGCAGGGCCCCGACAGGGACAGGGATCGCCGGGGAGCTGTTTTTT. V and J are TRBV6-2 or TRBV6-3 and TRBJ2-2; TRBD1 aligns across 9 bases. CDR1 is MNHEY, CDR2 SVGEGT, per germline. Trimming took 6 bases from V and 6 from J; bases not matched to a gene: 14. The CDR3 runs to 17 residues.

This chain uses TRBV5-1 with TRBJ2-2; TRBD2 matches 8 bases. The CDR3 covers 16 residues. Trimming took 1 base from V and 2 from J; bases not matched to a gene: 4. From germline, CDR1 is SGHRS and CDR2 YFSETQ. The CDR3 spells CASSLSAGGNTGELFF. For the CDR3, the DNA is TGCGCCAGCAGCTTGTCCGCGGGAGGAAACACCGGGGAGCTGTTTTTT. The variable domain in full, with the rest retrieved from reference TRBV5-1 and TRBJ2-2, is KAGVTQTPRYLIKTRGQQVTLSCSPISGHRSVSWYQQTPGQGLQFLFEYFSETQRNKGNFPGRFSGRQFSNSRSEMNVSTLELGDSALYLCASSLSAGGNTGELFFGEGSRLTVL.

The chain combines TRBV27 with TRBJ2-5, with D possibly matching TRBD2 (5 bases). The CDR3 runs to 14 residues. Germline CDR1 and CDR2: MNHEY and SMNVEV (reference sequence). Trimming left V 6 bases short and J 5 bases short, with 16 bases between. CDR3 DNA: TGTGCCAGCAGCCGTGGATTCCCGGGGGAGACCCAGTACTTC. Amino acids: CASSRGFPGETQYF.

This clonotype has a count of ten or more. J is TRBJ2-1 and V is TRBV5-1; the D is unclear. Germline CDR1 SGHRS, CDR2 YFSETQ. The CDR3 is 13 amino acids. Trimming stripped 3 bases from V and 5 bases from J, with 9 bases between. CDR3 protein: CASSWNGDNEQFF. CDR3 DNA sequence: TGCGCCAGCAGCTGGAACGGCGACAATGAGCAGTTCTTC.

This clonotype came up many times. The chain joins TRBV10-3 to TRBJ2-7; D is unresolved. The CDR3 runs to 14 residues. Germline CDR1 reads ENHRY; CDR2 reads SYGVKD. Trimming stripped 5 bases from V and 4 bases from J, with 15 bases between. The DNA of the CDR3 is TGTGCCATCAGTCCCATAGTTTCCTCTTACGAGCAGTACTTC. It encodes CAISPIVSSYEQYF.

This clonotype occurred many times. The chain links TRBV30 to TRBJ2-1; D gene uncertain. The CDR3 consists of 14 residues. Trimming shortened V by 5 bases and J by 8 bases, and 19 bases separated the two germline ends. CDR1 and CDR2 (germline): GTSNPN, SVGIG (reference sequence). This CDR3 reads CAWLTGLGRDEQFF. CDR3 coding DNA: TGTGCCTGGCTAACTGGGCTTGGTAGGGATGAGCAGTTCTTC.

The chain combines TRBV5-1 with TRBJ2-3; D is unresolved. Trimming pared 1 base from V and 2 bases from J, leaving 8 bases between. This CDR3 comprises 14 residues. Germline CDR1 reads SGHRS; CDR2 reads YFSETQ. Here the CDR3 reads CASSLQGPTDTQYF. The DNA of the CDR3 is TGCGCCAGCAGCTTGCAAGGACCCACAGATACGCAGTATTTT.

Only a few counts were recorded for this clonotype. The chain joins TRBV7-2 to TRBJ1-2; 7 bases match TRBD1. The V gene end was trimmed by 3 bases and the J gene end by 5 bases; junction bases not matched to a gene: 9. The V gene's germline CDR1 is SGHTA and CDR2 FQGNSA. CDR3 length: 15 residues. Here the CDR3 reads CASSFSGTAFYGYTF. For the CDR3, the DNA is TGTGCCAGCAGCTTTAGCGGGACAGCCTTTTATGGCTACACCTTC.

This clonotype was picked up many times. The CDR3 coding sequence is TGTGCCAGCAGAAGAAGTGGGGGGGGGGCCCTCTACGAGCAGTACTTC. It is translated as CASRRSGGGALYEQYF. The chain couples TRBV12-3 or TRBV12-4 to TRBJ2-7; possibly TRBD2 for D (7 bases). The length of the CDR3 is 16 residues. With 6 bases removed from V and 3 bases from J, the gap between germline ends came to 21 bases.

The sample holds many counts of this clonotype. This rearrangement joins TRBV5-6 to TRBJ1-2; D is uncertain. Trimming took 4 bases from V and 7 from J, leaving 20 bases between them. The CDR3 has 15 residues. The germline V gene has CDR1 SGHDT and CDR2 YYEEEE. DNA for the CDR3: TGTGCCAGCAGCCTATCTAGGAGGCAGTCGGGTGGCTACACCTTC. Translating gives CASSLSRRQSGGYTF.

The CDR3 protein is CSARDPGGYTDTQYF. Here the CDR3 DNA reads TGCAGTGCTAGAGACCCCGGAGGGTACACAGATACGCAGTATTTT. The chain is built from TRBV20-1 and TRBJ2-3; a weak D match, TRBD2 (6 bases). CDR3 length: 15 amino acids. From germline, CDR1 is DFQATT and CDR2 SNEGSKA (reference sequence). V dropped 0 bases and J dropped 2 bases, with 12 bases sitting between them.

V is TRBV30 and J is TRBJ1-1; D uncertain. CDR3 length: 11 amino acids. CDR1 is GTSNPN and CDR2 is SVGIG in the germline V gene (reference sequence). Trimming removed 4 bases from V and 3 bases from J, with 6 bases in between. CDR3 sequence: CAWMRHTEAFF. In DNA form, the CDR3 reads TGTGCCTGGATGCGGCACACTGAAGCTTTCTTT.